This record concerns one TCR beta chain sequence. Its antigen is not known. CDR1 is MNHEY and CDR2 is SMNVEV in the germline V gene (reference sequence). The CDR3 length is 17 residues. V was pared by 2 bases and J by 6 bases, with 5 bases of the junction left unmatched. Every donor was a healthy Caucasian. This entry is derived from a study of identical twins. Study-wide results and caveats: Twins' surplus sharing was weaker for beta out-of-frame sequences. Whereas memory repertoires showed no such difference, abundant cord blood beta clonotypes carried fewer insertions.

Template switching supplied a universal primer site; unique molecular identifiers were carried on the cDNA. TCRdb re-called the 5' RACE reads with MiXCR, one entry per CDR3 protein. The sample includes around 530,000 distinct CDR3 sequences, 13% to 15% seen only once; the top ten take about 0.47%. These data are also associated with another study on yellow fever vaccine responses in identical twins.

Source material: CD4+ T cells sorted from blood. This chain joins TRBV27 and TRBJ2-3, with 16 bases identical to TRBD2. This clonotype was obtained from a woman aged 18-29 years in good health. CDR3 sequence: CASSLMGLAGGMDTQYF. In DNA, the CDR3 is TGTGCCAGCAGTTTAATGGGACTAGCGGGGGGGATGGATACGCAGTATTTT.